This TCR beta chain originates from a study of PD-L1 blockade in urothelial cancer. Per the germline V gene, CDR1 is LNHDA and CDR2 is SQIVND (reference sequence). V lost 5 bases to trimming and J lost 11 bases; unmatched junction nucleotides: 14. The length of the CDR3 is 15 residues. Data came from immunoSEQ multiplex PCR; TCRdb stores just in-frame clones and leaves some out. The sample lists about 88,000 clones, 90% occurring once. The clonotype comes from a man in his sixties with urothelial cancer. The chain recombines TRBV19 with TRBJ1-5; 8 bases are shared with TRBD1. The sequencing used PBMCs, collected around atezolizumab (anti-PD-L1) treatment. The CDR3 region has the DNA TGTGCCAGTAGTCCAGGGACAGGTATTCAATCGGCCCAGCATTTT. This codes for CASSPGTGIQSAQHF.